This T cell receptor (beta chain) came from a study of shared clonotypes between healthy human individuals. About the study: Every donor yielded three CD4 naive, three CD4 memory, two CD8 naive and one CD8 memory plate. General observations from the study: The study drew on few donors, limiting represented genetic and exposure-history diversity.

A remark on this clone: Its antigen is unidentified.

The assay used deep level. Assay used: immunoSEQ multiplex PCR; TCRdb lists only in-frame clones, some missing. The profile covers a few million clones, with about 92% appearing a single time and about 0.13% taken by the ten largest. The length of the CDR3 is 15 residues. Trimming at V came to 5 bases and at J to 2 bases, leaving 7 bases not matched to a gene. Germline CDR1 is MDHEN and CDR2 is SYDVKM. Sequences were obtained from naive CD4+ T cells sorted from blood. Regarding subset: CD45RA+ positively selected. This receptor was identified in a man younger than 30 in good health. V and J are TRBV28 and TRBJ1-1, with 8 bases matching TRBD1. CDR3 in amino acids: CASSPGQASNTEAFF. CDR3 DNA sequence: TGTGCCAGCAGTCCGGGACAGGCTTCCAACACTGAAGCTTTCTTT. Variable domain in full (rest from reference TRBV28 and TRBJ1-1): DVKVTQSSRYLVKRTGEKVFLECVQDMDHENMFWYRQDPGLGLRLIYFSYDVKMKEKGDIPEGYSVSREKKERFSLILESASTNQTSMYLCASSPGQASNTEAFFGQGTRLTVV.